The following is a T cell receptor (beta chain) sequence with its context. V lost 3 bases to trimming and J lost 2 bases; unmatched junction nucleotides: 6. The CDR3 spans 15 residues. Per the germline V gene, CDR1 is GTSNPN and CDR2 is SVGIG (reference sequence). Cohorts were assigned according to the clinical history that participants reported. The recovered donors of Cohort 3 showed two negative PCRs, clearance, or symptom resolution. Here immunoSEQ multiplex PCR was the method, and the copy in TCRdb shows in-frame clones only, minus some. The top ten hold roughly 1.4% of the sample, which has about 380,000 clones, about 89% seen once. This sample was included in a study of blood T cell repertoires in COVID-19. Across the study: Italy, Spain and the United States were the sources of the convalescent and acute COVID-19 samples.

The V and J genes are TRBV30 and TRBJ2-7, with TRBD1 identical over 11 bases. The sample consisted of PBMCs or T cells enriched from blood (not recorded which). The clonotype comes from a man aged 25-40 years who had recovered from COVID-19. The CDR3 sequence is CAWRVGTGGTYEQYF. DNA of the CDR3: TGTGCCTGGAGGGTCGGGACAGGGGGAACCTACGAGCAGTACTTC.